This T cell receptor beta chain was identified during a study of T cell repertoires in cytomegalovirus infection. Study summary: HLA-B-restricted CMV epitopes that are well studied, plus recently identified HLA-C-restricted ones, were used by the study. Both a matching HLA type and CMV infection were indicated by public TCR beta signatures. Study-level findings and limits: HLA-C-restricted CMV-specific TCR beta clonotypes prevailed in the ex vivo response. Cumulated frequencies of public TCR beta families served to identify carriers of CMV plus the relevant HLA.

TCRdb re-called the reads through MiXCR, storing one row per CDR3 protein. The table has a few hundred thousand distinct CDR3 sequences, around two fifths seen once; the top ten hold about 46%. This clonotype was recorded a few times. Its antigen remains unidentified. Per the germline V gene, CDR1 is SGHTA and CDR2 is FQGNSA. The V gene lost 5 bases and the J gene lost 1 base, with 12 bases spanning the gap. The CDR3 is made up of 15 amino acids. The V call is TRBV7-2, the J call TRBJ1-3; D unresolved. The material was cultured PBMCs, obtained from culture after CMV antigen stimulation. The sequence came from a human donor in good health (CMV status not recorded). Some clones in this sample may be carry-over from other donors' samples. The CDR3 spells CASSRRWQSGNTIYF. Here the CDR3 DNA reads TGTGCCAGCAGCAGACGTTGGCAGTCTGGAAACACCATATATTTT.